A single sample is the source of the 13 T cell receptor beta chains below, sequenced in a study of T cell responses to AZD1222 COVID-19 vaccine. The protocol was immunoSEQ multiplex PCR, while the TCRdb copy is restricted to in-frame clones and leaves out a portion. The table shows roughly 120,000 clones, with about 95% occurring only once. The sequencing used peripheral blood, collected 28 days after the second AZD1222 dose. These receptor sequences come from an adult who received the AZD1222 COVID-19 vaccine.

J is TRBJ2-2 and V is TRBV5-1; 11 nucleotides line up with TRBD2. The CDR3 sequence is 20 residues long. The germline V gene encodes CDR1 SGHRS and CDR2 YFSETQ. V was pared by 0 bases and J by 0 bases, with 10 bases of the junction left unmatched. The CDR3 DNA reads TGCGCCAGCAGCTTGGGCGCTAGCGGGAGGTTCAGGGCGAACACCGGGGAGCTGTTTTTT. Its protein is CASSLGASGRFRANTGELFF.

The chain combines TRBV27 with TRBJ1-6, with a weak D call TRBD1 (6 bases). The CDR3 is 16 residues long. Trimming stripped 7 bases from V and 8 bases from J, with 21 bases between. Germline V CDR1 and CDR2: MNHEY, SMNVEV (reference sequence). The CDR3 is CASKFWRGAADSPLHF. CDR3 coding DNA: TGTGCCAGCAAGTTTTGGCGGGGGGCAGCGGATTCACCCCTCCACTTT.

V usage is TRBV20-1 and J usage is TRBJ1-2; D unclear. The CDR3 runs to 11 residues. The germline V gene encodes CDR1 DFQATT and CDR2 SNEGSKA (reference sequence). The V and J ends lost 5 bases and 4 bases respectively, with 8 bases between them. CDR3 protein: CSAVASYGYTF. CDR3 in DNA: TGCAGTGCTGTAGCTAGCTATGGCTACACCTTC.

V and J are TRBV5-6 and TRBJ2-1; a possible D gene is TRBD1 (6 bases). The CDR3 spans 13 residues. Per germline, CDR1 SGHDT and CDR2 YYEEEE. The ends were cut back, 7 bases at V and 9 bases at J, with 17 bases in the middle. The CDR3 sequence is CASGGQRLGEQFF. DNA of the CDR3: TGTGCCAGCGGGGGACAAAGGCTCGGTGAGCAGTTCTTC.

The chain carries TRBV6-5 and TRBJ1-5; 7 nucleotides line up with TRBD1. Germline values: CDR1 MNHEY, CDR2 SVGAGI. V dropped 2 bases and J dropped 7; count of bases not matched to a gene: 5. CDR3 length: 14 residues. CDR3 amino acids: CASSYAGGGQPQHF. The CDR3 bases are TGTGCCAGCAGTTACGCAGGGGGGGGACAGCCCCAGCATTTT.

V and J are TRBV18 and TRBJ2-1; a possible D gene is TRBD2 (6 bases). This CDR3 spans 16 amino acids. V lost 0 bases, J lost 0 bases, and 9 bases lay in between. Germline CDR1 KGHSH, CDR2 LQKENI. This chain's CDR3 is CASSPPGGISYNEQFF. In nucleotides, the CDR3 is TGTGCCAGCTCACCACCGGGCGGGATCTCCTACAATGAGCAGTTCTTC.

The chain couples TRBV5-4 to TRBJ1-4; D gene unclear. Trimming pared 1 base from V and 8 bases from J, leaving 12 bases between. Germline V gene sequence: CDR1 SGHNT, CDR2 YYREEE (reference sequence). The CDR3 spans 14 residues. The chain's CDR3 is CASSLTGESEKLFF. CDR3 bases: TGTGCCAGCAGCTTGACGGGCGAAAGCGAAAAACTGTTTTTT. Based on the CDR3 plus reference TRBV5-4 and TRBJ1-4, the full variable domain is ETGVTQSPTHLIKTRGQQVTLRCSSQSGHNTVSWYQQALGQGPQFIFQYYREEENGRGNFPPRFSGLQFPNYSSELNVNALELDDSALYLCASSLTGESEKLFFGSGTQLSVL.

The chain has TRBV19 and TRBJ1-2, with D hard to call. Germline lookup yields CDR1 LNHDA and CDR2 SQIVND (reference sequence). The V end was cut by 7 bases, the J end by 4 bases, with 16 bases between. The CDR3 is made up of 14 amino acids. Here the CDR3 reads CASNYGPITYGYTF. DNA of the CDR3: TGTGCCAGTAACTACGGACCGATTACCTATGGCTACACCTTC.

V and J are TRBV5-1 and TRBJ1-6; D call uncertain. CDR3 length: 15 residues. Germline V gene lookup returns CDR1 SGHRS and CDR2 YFSETQ. The V and J ends lost 2 bases and 6 bases respectively, with 12 bases between them. The CDR3 is CASSLPGASNSPLHF. In DNA, the CDR3 is TGCGCCAGCAGCTTACCGGGAGCGTCTAATTCACCCCTCCACTTT.

The chain carries TRBV10-3 and TRBJ2-7, with D possibly matching TRBD1 (5 bases). The CDR3 runs to 14 residues. The germline CDR1 and CDR2 sequences are ENHRY and SYGVKD. Trimming took off 3 bases at V and 2 bases at J, with 11 bases between the two ends. CDR3 sequence reads: CAISDLGQAYEQYF. The CDR3 nucleotides are TGTGCCATCAGTGACCTAGGACAAGCCTACGAGCAGTACTTC.

The V gene is TRBV20-1, the J gene TRBJ2-7; unclear D gene. The CDR3 is 11 residues long. Germline V gene data show CDR1 as DFQATT and CDR2 as SNEGSKA (reference sequence). With 5 bases removed from V and 0 bases from J, the gap between germline ends came to 5 bases. The CDR3 is CSAPSSYEQYF. The CDR3 DNA is TGCAGTGCTCCCTCCTCCTACGAGCAGTACTTC.

V and J are TRBV24-1 and TRBJ2-1, with a possible D match to TRBD2 (6 bases). Trimming took off 7 bases at V and 6 bases at J, with 15 bases between the two ends. Germline V gene lookup returns CDR1 KGHDR and CDR2 SFDVKD. This CDR3 is 14 amino acids long. CDR3 nucleotide sequence: TGTGCCACCAGCCCCTCTTTGACTAGCAATGAGCAGTTCTTC. It codes for CATSPSLTSNEQFF.

The V call is TRBV11-2, the J call TRBJ1-4; a possible D gene is TRBD1 (5 bases). Germline CDR1 and CDR2: SGHAT and FQNNGV. The ends were cut back, 1 base at V and 13 bases at J, with 19 bases in the middle. The CDR3 contains 15 residues. This chain's CDR3 is CASSLASRVVGALFF. CDR3 in DNA: TGTGCCAGCAGCTTAGCCTCCAGGGTGGTAGGGGCACTGTTTTTT.